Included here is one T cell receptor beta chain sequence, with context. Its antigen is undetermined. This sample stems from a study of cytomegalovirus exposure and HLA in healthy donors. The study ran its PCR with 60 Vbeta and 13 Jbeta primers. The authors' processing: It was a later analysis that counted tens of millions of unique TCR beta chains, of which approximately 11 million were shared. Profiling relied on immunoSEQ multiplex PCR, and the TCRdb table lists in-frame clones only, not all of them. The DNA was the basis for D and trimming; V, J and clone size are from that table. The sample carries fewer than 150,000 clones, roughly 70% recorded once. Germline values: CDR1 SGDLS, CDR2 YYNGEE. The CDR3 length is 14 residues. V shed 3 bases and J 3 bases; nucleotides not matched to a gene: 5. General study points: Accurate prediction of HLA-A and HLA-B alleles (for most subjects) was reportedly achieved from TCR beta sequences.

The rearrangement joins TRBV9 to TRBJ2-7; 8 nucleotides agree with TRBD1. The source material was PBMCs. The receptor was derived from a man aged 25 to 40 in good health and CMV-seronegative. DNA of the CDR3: TGTGCCAGCAGCGGGACAGGGAAGGTCTACGAGCAGTACTTC. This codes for CASSGTGKVYEQYF.